These 20 T cell receptor beta chains came from one sample sequenced in a study of lymphopenia after photon versus proton radiotherapy. Assay used: immunoSEQ multiplex PCR; TCRdb lists only in-frame clones, some missing. The table has approximately 17,000 clones, approximately 90% seen once. Source: peripheral blood, taken from a patient treated with proton-based radiotherapy. The receptors originated from a woman aged 60-75 years with cholangiocarcinoma. Some clones in this sample may be carry-over from other donors' samples.

The rearrangement joins TRBV5-4 to TRBJ2-1; TRBD1 matches at 7 bases. This CDR3 has 15 residues. V trimming: 0 bases; J trimming: 6 bases; junction bases outside the gene matches: 6. The germline V gene encodes CDR1 SGHNT and CDR2 YYREEE (reference sequence). The CDR3 spells CASSLASTGSNEQFF. The DNA for the CDR3 is TGTGCCAGCAGCTTGGCTTCGACAGGGAGCAATGAGCAGTTCTTC.

The chain carries TRBV7-8 and TRBJ2-6; D may correspond to TRBD1 or TRBD2 (5 bases each). The V gene lost 5 bases and the J gene lost 5 bases, with 22 bases spanning the gap. Germline CDR1 is SGHVS and CDR2 is FQNEAQ. This CDR3 spans 18 amino acids. The CDR3 sequence is CASSIEGYPQSRANVLTF. The DNA of the CDR3 is TGTGCCAGCAGCATAGAGGGGTACCCACAAAGTCGGGCCAACGTCCTGACTTTC.

A few counts support this clone. The chain joins TRBV18 to TRBJ2-1; 7 nucleotides agree with TRBD2. V dropped 7 bases and J dropped 7; count of bases not matched to a gene: 13. Germline CDR1 and CDR2: KGHSH and LQKENI. This CDR3 comprises 15 residues. The CDR3 protein is CASYPGGAGVNEQFF. The CDR3 DNA is TGTGCCAGCTACCCGGGTGGGGCGGGAGTGAATGAGCAGTTCTTC.

This chain links TRBV4-3 with TRBJ2-5; 7 bases are shared with TRBD2. Germline V CDR1 and CDR2: LGHNA, YSLEER. Trimming cost V 4 bases and J 2 bases; bases outside gene matches: 1. The CDR3 is made up of 13 amino acids. CDR3 DNA sequence: TGCGCCAGCAGCCCGCGGGAGCAAGAGACCCAGTACTTC. As protein: CASSPREQETQYF.

The rearrangement uses TRBV6-5 and TRBJ2-5; TRBD2 matches 9 bases. The length of the CDR3 is 16 residues. The germline V gene encodes CDR1 MNHEY and CDR2 SVGAGI. Trimming at V came to 4 bases and at J to 1 base, leaving 7 bases not matched to a gene. The CDR3 sequence is CASSSPASGVQETQYF. CDR3 nucleotide sequence: TGTGCCAGCAGTTCCCCGGCTAGCGGGGTCCAAGAGACCCAGTACTTC.

The V and J genes are TRBV7-8 and TRBJ1-5; TRBD1 might be the D (6 bases). V was clipped by 4 bases and J by 5 bases, with 15 bases between them. This CDR3 has 15 amino acids. Germline CDR1 is SGHVS and CDR2 is FQNEAQ. The CDR3 DNA sequence: TGTGCCAGCAGCTCAGCGGGGGGCGGCTATCAGCCCCAGCATTTT. Amino acid sequence: CASSSAGGGYQPQHF.

This clone came up once. Because the CDR3's place on the DNA is in doubt, the DNA is left out and the CDR3 is given as listed by TCRdb. V and J are TRBV5-1 and TRBJ1-2; the D segment call TRBD1 is taken from the table without a DNA check. Germline V gene sequence: CDR1 SGHRS, CDR2 YFSETQ. The CDR3 has 12 residues if both end residues are counted. CDR3 residues: CASSFGQGSVNF.

The rearrangement joins TRBV5-5 to TRBJ1-2, with TRBD1 matching over 7 bases. The V and J ends lost 5 bases and 4 bases, in that order; junction bases with no gene match: 11. From germline, CDR1 is SGHKS and CDR2 YYEKEE (reference sequence). The length of the CDR3 is 15 residues. The CDR3 region is CASSVGTAVVYGYTF. The CDR3 region has the DNA TGTGCCAGCAGTGTCGGGACAGCGGTCGTCTATGGCTACACCTTC.

The chain employs TRBV7-2 and TRBJ1-1; D is unclear. CDR1 and CDR2 (germline): SGHTA, FQGNSA. This CDR3 contains 15 residues. The V end lost 5 bases, the J end lost 5 bases, and 18 bases lay between the germline ends. The CDR3 nucleotides read TGTGCCAGCAGCCCTGACACCTTCCTGGGGACTGAAGCTTTCTTT. The encoded protein is CASSPDTFLGTEAFF.

The V and J genes are TRBV15 and TRBJ2-1; TRBD1 aligns across 11 bases. Germline values: CDR1 LNHNV, CDR2 YYDKDF (reference sequence). The CDR3 sequence is 18 residues long. With V trimmed by 3 bases and J by 3 bases, 10 bases remained unmatched. The CDR3 is CATSRDLDGTGGYNEQFF. CDR3 sequence (DNA): TGTGCCACCAGCAGGGACCTTGACGGGACAGGGGGCTACAATGAGCAGTTCTTC.

The chain carries TRBV9 and TRBJ2-1; 10 nucleotides agree with TRBD2. Germline CDR1 SGDLS, CDR2 YYNGEE. This CDR3 region has 16 residues. Trimming cost V 4 bases and J 8 bases; bases outside gene matches: 12. The CDR3 DNA is TGTGCCAGCAGCAACCGAGCGGGAGGGCCTTATGATGAGCAGTTCTTC. The encoded protein is CASSNRAGGPYDEQFF.

The chain joins TRBV7-2 to TRBJ2-1; 8 bases align to TRBD2. CDR3 length: 15 amino acids. The ends lost 7 bases at V and 0 bases at J; junction bases unmatched: 5. Germline V gene data show CDR1 as SGHTA and CDR2 as FQGNSA. The CDR3 coding sequence is TGTGCCAGCACCCCGAGCGGGAGCTCCTACAATGAGCAGTTCTTC. This gives the protein CASTPSGSSYNEQFF.

This sequence joins TRBV6-1 and TRBJ1-2; D gene uncertain. This CDR3 region has 16 residues. Trimming removed 1 base from V and 2 bases from J, with 14 bases in between. Germline V gene lookup returns CDR1 MNHNS and CDR2 SASEGT. The CDR3 coding sequence is TGTGCCAGCAGTGAAGTCAGGCGGACCTTGAACTATGGCTACACCTTC. It codes for CASSEVRRTLNYGYTF.

This chain links TRBV2 with TRBJ2-5; 10 nucleotides agree with TRBD2. The CDR3 runs 15 residues. Germline V lookup: CDR1 SNHLY, CDR2 FYNNEI. Unmatched junction bases numbered 4, after V lost 4 bases and J lost 2 bases. The CDR3 nucleotides are TGTGCCAGCAGTGTTTCTAGCGGGGGTCAAGAGACCCAGTACTTC. Its translation: CASSVSSGGQETQYF.

This sequence joins TRBV5-1 and TRBJ2-1; unclear D gene. The CDR3 consists of 12 residues. The V and J ends lost 0 bases and 7 bases respectively, with 5 bases between them. CDR1 SGHRS and CDR2 YFSETQ come from the germline V gene. The CDR3 here is CASSLANNEQFF. The CDR3 DNA follows: TGCGCCAGCAGCTTGGCCAATAATGAGCAGTTCTTC.

Here the CDR3 DNA reads TGTGCCAGTAAGAAGGGGAACACTGAAGCTTTCTTT. It codes for CASKKGNTEAFF. This chain joins TRBV6-6 and TRBJ1-1, with D hard to call. The germline gives CDR1 MNHNY, CDR2 SVGAGI (reference sequence). The CDR3 sequence is 12 residues long. V lost 9 bases and J lost 1, with 9 bases in between.

The chain recombines TRBV27 with TRBJ2-3, with 7 bases lining up with TRBD2. Germline lookup yields CDR1 MNHEY and CDR2 SMNVEV (reference sequence). With 2 bases clipped from V and 2 bases from J, the junction kept 4 bases outside the gene matches. CDR3 length: 15 residues. DNA of the CDR3: TGTGCCAGCAGTTTAAAAGGGAGGGTCACAGATACGCAGTATTTT. This encodes CASSLKGRVTDTQYF.

The chain joins TRBV2 to TRBJ2-7, with D maybe TRBD1 (5 bases). The germline V gene has CDR1 SNHLY and CDR2 FYNNEI. The CDR3 is made up of 14 amino acids. The germline V and J ends were trimmed by 5 bases and 2 bases, with 13 bases remaining between them. CDR3 sequence (DNA): TGTGCCAGCAGTCGACAGTTGTCCACCTACGAGCAGTACTTC. This translates into CASSRQLSTYEQYF. Variable domain in full (rest from reference TRBV2 and TRBJ2-7): EPEVTQTPSHQVTQMGQEVILRCVPISNHLYFYWYRQILGQKVEFLVSFYNNEISEKSEIFDDQFSVERPDGSNFTLKIRSTKLEDSAMYFCASSRQLSTYEQYFGPGTRLTVT.

CDR3 coding DNA: TGTGCCAGCAGCTCTGGCGGCTATAGCAGGCAGCCCCAGCATTTT. It yields the protein CASSSGGYSRQPQHF. The chain has TRBV5-8 and TRBJ1-5; D remains ambiguous. The CDR3 is 15 amino acids. CDR1 is SGHTS and CDR2 is YDEGEE in the germline V gene. V lost 3 bases to trimming and J lost 7 bases, with 17 bases between them.

The chain uses TRBV19 and TRBJ2-5; D could derive from TRBD1 or TRBD2 (5 bases each). The CDR3 loop spans 14 amino acids. The germline V and J ends were trimmed by 1 base and 5 bases, with 11 bases remaining between them. Germline CDR1 is LNHDA and CDR2 is SQIVND (reference sequence). Written as DNA, the CDR3 is TGTGCCAGTAGTATAGGAGGGACGGTGGAGACCCAGTACTTC. Residues: CASSIGGTVETQYF.